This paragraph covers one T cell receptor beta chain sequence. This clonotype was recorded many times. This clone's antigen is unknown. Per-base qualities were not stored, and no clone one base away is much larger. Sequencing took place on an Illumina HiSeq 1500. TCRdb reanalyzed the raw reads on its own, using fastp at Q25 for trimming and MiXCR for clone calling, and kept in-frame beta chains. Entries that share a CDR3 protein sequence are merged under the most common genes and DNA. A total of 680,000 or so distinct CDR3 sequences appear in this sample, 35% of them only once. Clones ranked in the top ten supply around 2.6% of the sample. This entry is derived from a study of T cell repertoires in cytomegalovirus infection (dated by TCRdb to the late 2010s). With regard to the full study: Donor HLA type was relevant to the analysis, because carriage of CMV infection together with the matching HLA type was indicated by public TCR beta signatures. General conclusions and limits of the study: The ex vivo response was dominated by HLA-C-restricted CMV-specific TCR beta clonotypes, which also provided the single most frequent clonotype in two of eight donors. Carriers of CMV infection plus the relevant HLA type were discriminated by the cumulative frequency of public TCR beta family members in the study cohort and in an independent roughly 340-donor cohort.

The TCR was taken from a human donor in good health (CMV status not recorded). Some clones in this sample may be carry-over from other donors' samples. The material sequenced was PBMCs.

The CDR3 protein is CASSRLQGAVNTEAFF. The bases are TGTGCCAGCAGCCGCTTACAGGGGGCTGTGAACACTGAAGCTTTCTTT. The sequence links TRBV7-8 to TRBJ1-1; 9 bases in the junction line up with TRBD1. V and J are trimmed by 5 bases and 0 bases, and the gene matches miss 7 bases of the junction. CDR1 is given as SGHVS and CDR2 as FQNEAQ, both from the germline V gene. The CDR3 covers 16 residues, taking in both the cysteine and the phenylalanine. The entry retains the CDR3 DNA only, 48 bases that are in frame from base 1.